This is a list of T cell receptor beta chains from one sample in a study of cytomegalovirus exposure and HLA in healthy donors. Data came from immunoSEQ multiplex PCR; TCRdb stores just in-frame clones and leaves some out. This table lists about 160,000 clones. Sequencing was performed on PBMCs. Every receptor here comes from a woman in her sixties in good health and CMV-seronegative. Each CDR3 is given without its conserved first and last residue. D genes are given only for firm matches.

v_gene: TRBV19; d_gene: NA; CDR3aa: ASSQEGGSYEQY
v_gene: TRBV30; d_gene: NA; CDR3aa: AWRAHFLEAF
v_gene: TRBV12-5; d_gene: TRBD1; CDR3aa: ASGLVPDRVPLSGNTIY
v_gene: TRBV2; d_gene: TRBD1; CDR3aa: ASTGTGVAYEQY
v_gene: TRBV7-8; d_gene: TRBD1; CDR3aa: ASSPTVSGTGAYEQY
v_gene: TRBV29-1; d_gene: TRBD2; CDR3aa: SVEGLAGGPSGETQY
v_gene: TRBV7-2; d_gene: NA; CDR3aa: AITQNTEAF
v_gene: TRBV2; d_gene: TRBD2; CDR3aa: ASSNTPEGLAGGEQY
v_gene: TRBV4-2; d_gene: TRBD2; CDR3aa: ASSQLSGETGELF
v_gene: TRBV4-1; d_gene: NA; CDR3aa: ASSQFATRTYNEQF
v_gene: TRBV29-1; d_gene: NA; CDR3aa: SVLSFLTPTRGAF
v_gene: TRBV5-1; d_gene: NA; CDR3aa: ASSLTAGGETQY
v_gene: TRBV2; d_gene: TRBD1; CDR3aa: ASSGEQGASAF
v_gene: TRBV6-6; d_gene: NA; CDR3aa: ASSYGRVNEQY
v_gene: TRBV29-1; d_gene: TRBD2; CDR3aa: SFSAGVYNEQF
v_gene: TRBV10-1; d_gene: NA; CDR3aa: ASRMGPYDTQY
v_gene: TRBV20-1; d_gene: TRBD1; CDR3aa: SALRQGEAF
v_gene: TRBV27; d_gene: TRBD1; CDR3aa: ASTKLGQTNEKLF
v_gene: TRBV4-2; d_gene: TRBD1; CDR3aa: ASSLKPGQGAERGYT
v_gene: TRBV15; d_gene: NA; CDR3aa: ATSVGLLSLAGETQY
v_gene: TRBV10-3; d_gene: NA; CDR3aa: AISEQVRSYNEQF
v_gene: TRBV7-3; d_gene: TRBD1; CDR3aa: ASSSRTGGTGELF
v_gene: TRBV15; d_gene: TRBD1; CDR3aa: ATSTWLRGTDSYEQY
v_gene: TRBV19; d_gene: NA; CDR3aa: ASSLYQPRGRAF
v_gene: TRBV10-2; d_gene: NA; CDR3aa: ASRVGSTGELF
v_gene: TRBV7-9; d_gene: TRBD2; CDR3aa: ASSLEGLAAKNIQY
v_gene: TRBV20-1; d_gene: NA; CDR3aa: SAIQGFEAF
v_gene: TRBV5-6; d_gene: NA; CDR3aa: ASSPLGFKDSYGYT
v_gene: TRBV5-1; d_gene: NA; CDR3aa: ASSLPPRGNTGELF
v_gene: TRBV4-1; d_gene: TRBD2; CDR3aa: ASSQGGRAGAYEQY
v_gene: TRBV7-6; d_gene: NA; CDR3aa: ASSLAEGTTEAF
v_gene: TRBV7-9; d_gene: NA; CDR3aa: ASSLENIEAF
v_gene: TRBV5-6; d_gene: TRBD1; CDR3aa: ASSLFGDRGRVSKNIQY
v_gene: TRBV25-1; d_gene: TRBD1; CDR3aa: ASGTGGAENTEAF
v_gene: TRBV6-5; d_gene: TRBD1; CDR3aa: ASSGRTGNTEAF
v_gene: TRBV6-1; d_gene: TRBD1; CDR3aa: ASSGTGYGYT
v_gene: TRBV29-1; d_gene: TRBD1; CDR3aa: SVSGTGPSYEQY
v_gene: TRBV5-1; d_gene: NA; CDR3aa: ASRLSTGTEAF
v_gene: TRBV20-1; d_gene: NA; CDR3aa: SATTEAF
v_gene: TRBV19; d_gene: NA; CDR3aa: ASSIADLMGAWNQPQH